Each of the 26 T cell receptor beta chains below was sequenced from the same sample in a study of blood T cells in healthy people across ages. Primed by a sample-barcoded 5' primer and a J-beta primer mix, a second PCR proceeded for about 6 to 11 cycles. TCRdb re-analysed the 5' RACE reads in MiXCR, keeping a single row per CDR3 protein. The top ten hold roughly 3.5% of the sample, which has 800,000 or so distinct CDR3 sequences, around 25% seen once. Another study also made use of these data, one on T cells of mothers and their children.

Sequenced input: blood. The source is a boy aged 5-17 years in good health.

The chain recombines TRBV5-1 with TRBJ2-4, with TRBD2 matching 7 bases. In germline, CDR1 is SGHRS, CDR2 YFSETQ. This CDR3 spans 14 amino acids. V dropped 2 bases and J dropped 7; count of bases not matched to a gene: 6. Written as DNA, the CDR3 is TGCGCCAGCAGCTTACTAGCGTCGAAGAACATTCAGTACTTC. Translated, it gives CASSLLASKNIQYF.

The chain recombines TRBV5-1 with TRBJ2-7; TRBD1 agrees at 9 bases. V lost 1 base to trimming and J lost 0 bases; unmatched junction nucleotides: 5. The germline V gene encodes CDR1 SGHRS and CDR2 YFSETQ. This CDR3 comprises 16 residues. In DNA, the CDR3 is TGCGCCAGCAGCTTGAATTACAGGGGGCTCTCCTACGAGCAGTACTTC. It yields the protein CASSLNYRGLSYEQYF.

The rearrangement links TRBV20-1 to TRBJ1-1; TRBD1 might be the D (5 bases). The germline V gene has CDR1 DFQATT and CDR2 SNEGSKA (reference sequence). CDR3 length equals 14 residues. Between the trimmed V and J ends, which lost 3 bases and 3 bases, there was a span of 14 bases. The CDR3 nucleotides are TGCAGTGCTAGGGACGGACAAATCCACACTGAAGCTTTCTTT. Translated, it gives CSARDGQIHTEAFF.

This chain connects TRBV6-2 or TRBV6-3 to TRBJ2-1, with 8 bases fitting TRBD2. The length of the CDR3 is 15 residues. Germline-derived CDR1 and CDR2 are MNHEY and SVGEGT. With 6 bases clipped from V and 4 bases from J, the junction kept 8 bases outside the gene matches. CDR3 sequence reads: CASRILGGEYNEQFF. The CDR3 DNA follows: TGTGCCAGCAGAATACTCGGGGGGGAGTACAATGAGCAGTTCTTC.

This clonotype was picked up a small number of times. The chain links TRBV9 to TRBJ1-6; no clear D. This CDR3 has 13 amino acids. Germline values: CDR1 SGDLS, CDR2 YYNGEE. V shed 3 bases and J shed 10 bases, with 11 bases lying between them. The CDR3 DNA reads TGTGCCAGCAGCGGCAGTTTTGGCTCACCCCTCCACTTT. It specifies CASSGSFGSPLHF. Filled out from reference TRBV9 and TRBJ1-6, the complete variable domain reads DSGVTQTPKHLITATGQRVTLRCSPRSGDLSVYWYQQSLDQGLQFLIQYYNGEERAKGNILERFSAQQFPDLHSELNLSSLELGDSALYFCASSGSFGSPLHFGNGTRLTVT.

CDR3 residues: CAIQRSSASSYEQYF. The CDR3 DNA follows: TGTGCCATCCAAAGGAGTAGCGCTAGCTCCTACGAGCAGTACTTC. The chain carries TRBV28 and TRBJ2-7, with a tentative D call TRBD2 (5 bases). Per germline, CDR1 MDHEN and CDR2 SYDVKM. V was shortened by 10 bases and J by 0 bases, with 19 bases between the two germline ends. The CDR3 has 15 residues.

This clonotype has just a few counts. The chain couples TRBV28 to TRBJ2-5; 11 positions agree with TRBD2. The DNA end lines up better with TRBJ2-7; the J call may be wrong. The CDR3 consists of 15 residues. Per the germline V gene, CDR1 is MDHEN and CDR2 is SYDVKM. The CDR3 DNA is TGTGCCAGCAGCCCTAGCGGGAGGAATACCTACGAGCAGTACTTC. Translation gives CASSPSGRNTYEQYF.

The sample holds many counts of this clonotype. The chain joins TRBV15 to TRBJ2-5; D uncertain. Germline V CDR1 and CDR2: LNHNV, YYDKDF (reference sequence). V was pared by 0 bases and J by 2 bases, with 4 bases between. The CDR3 contains 13 residues. CDR3 amino acids: CATSREQQETQYF. The DNA of the CDR3 is TGTGCCACCAGCAGAGAACAACAAGAGACCCAGTACTTC.

This clonotype was counted a few times. The V gene is TRBV6-1, the J gene TRBJ2-5; TRBD2 aligns across 12 bases. The J call may be incorrect, as the DNA end agrees better with TRBJ2-1. The CDR3 covers 16 residues. Germline loops: CDR1 MNHNS, CDR2 SASEGT. The CDR3 DNA reads TGTGCCAGCAAAACCAGCGGGCTAGCGGGGGGGCAGGAGCAGTTCTTC. This sequence encodes CASKTSGLAGGQEQFF.

This clonotype was picked up a small number of times. The rearrangement uses TRBV11-2 and TRBJ1-5, with D possibly being TRBD1 (6 bases). CDR3 length: 15 residues. Per the germline V gene, CDR1 is SGHAT and CDR2 is FQNNGV. V lost 1 base and J 6 bases, leaving 13 bases between the germline ends. The CDR3 sequence: CASSLAHRDGQPQHF. In DNA, the CDR3 is TGTGCCAGCAGCTTAGCTCACAGGGATGGTCAGCCCCAGCATTTT. Drawing the rest from reference TRBV11-2 and TRBJ1-5, the complete variable domain is EAGVAQSPRYKIIEKRQSVAFWCNPISGHATLYWYQQILGQGPKLLIQFQNNGVVDDSQLPKDRFSAERLKGVDSTLKIQPAKLEDSAVYLCASSLAHRDGQPQHFGDGTRLSIL.

This clonotype occurred a few times. CDR3: CASSSPSVLGGNEQFF. The DNA of the CDR3 is TGTGCCAGCAGTTCCCCGTCGGTTTTAGGGGGCAATGAGCAGTTCTTC. The J gene is TRBJ2-1, the V gene TRBV27; D is perhaps TRBD1 (6 bases). Deletions cut 4 bases from V and 6 bases from J, with 19 bases between. This CDR3 has 16 residues. CDR1 is MNHEY and CDR2 is SMNVEV in the germline V gene (reference sequence).

The chain couples TRBV20-1 to TRBJ2-3; D possibly uses TRBD1 or TRBD2 (6 bases each). Germline CDR1 and CDR2: DFQATT and SNEGSKA (reference sequence). The germline V and J ends were trimmed by 3 bases and 2 bases, with 9 bases remaining between them. CDR3 length equals 13 residues. In DNA, the CDR3 is TGCAGTGCTAGCGGGGGCACCACAGATACGCAGTATTTT. Translation gives CSASGGTTDTQYF.

The chain recombines TRBV6-2 or TRBV6-3 with TRBJ1-1; D gene uncertain. Per germline, CDR1 MNHEY and CDR2 SVGEGT. This CDR3 is built from 14 residues. Trimming shortened V by 4 bases and J by 4 bases, and 13 bases separated the two germline ends. The CDR3 protein is CASSFPRVRTEAFF. For the CDR3, the DNA is TGTGCCAGCAGTTTCCCAAGGGTTCGCACTGAAGCTTTCTTT.

The sample holds a few counts of this clonotype. This sequence joins TRBV5-1 and TRBJ2-1; perhaps D is TRBD1 or TRBD2 (5 bases each). Germline V gives CDR1 SGHRS, CDR2 YFSETQ. The CDR3 sequence is 13 residues long. V lost 5 bases, J lost 6 bases, and 12 bases lay in between. The CDR3 loop reads CASSRDASNEQFF. In DNA, the CDR3 is TGCGCCAGCAGTAGGGACGCCAGCAATGAGCAGTTCTTC.

CDR3 region: CASTSTGGVELFF. The DNA of the CDR3 is TGTGCCAGCACCTCAACGGGCGGGGTAGAGCTGTTTTTT. The chain uses TRBV6-5 and TRBJ2-2, with a tentative D call TRBD2 (6 bases). V lost 7 bases and J lost 11, with 17 bases in between. CDR3 length: 13 residues. Germline assignment: CDR1 MNHEY and CDR2 SVGAGI.

The V and J genes are TRBV20-1 and TRBJ2-7; 9 nucleotides match TRBD1. V was pared by 5 bases and J by 3 bases, with 17 bases of the junction left unmatched. The CDR3 length is 17 residues. Germline CDR1 and CDR2: DFQATT and SNEGSKA (reference sequence). The CDR3 loop reads CSAPRLDFRDRDYEQYF. As DNA, the CDR3 is TGCAGTGCTCCGCGACTCGACTTCCGGGACAGGGACTACGAGCAGTACTTC.

J is TRBJ1-5 and V is TRBV7-8; 8 bases match TRBD1. The CDR3 spans 14 residues. CDR1 is SGHVS, CDR2 FQNEAQ, per germline. J lost 6 bases, V lost 5 bases, and 6 bases had no gene match. CDR3 sequence: CASSLRQGFQPQHF. DNA for the CDR3: TGTGCCAGCAGCCTAAGACAGGGGTTTCAGCCCCAGCATTTT. The variable domain in full, completed from reference TRBV7-8 and TRBJ1-5, reads GAGVSQSPRYKVAKRGQDVALRCDPISGHVSLFWYQQALGQGPEFLTYFQNEAQLDKSGLPSDRFFAERPEGSVSTLKIQRTQQEDSAVYLCASSLRQGFQPQHFGDGTRLSIL.

This chain joins TRBV14 and TRBJ2-7; D is uncertain. The CDR3 spans 14 residues. The germline CDR1 and CDR2 sequences are SGHDN and FVKESK. V was clipped by 0 bases and J by 0 bases, with 6 bases between them. CDR3 residues: CASSQDAGSYEQYF. For the CDR3, the DNA is TGTGCCAGCAGCCAAGACGCAGGCTCCTACGAGCAGTACTTC.

This sequence joins TRBV10-3 and TRBJ2-5, with TRBD2 matching over 11 bases. There are 16 residues in the CDR3. Germline V lookup: CDR1 ENHRY, CDR2 SYGVKD. The junction had 9 bases not matched to a gene; V was cut back by 7 bases and J by 2 bases. CDR3 DNA sequence: TGTGCCATCAAAGCCTATAGCGGGGGGGTGCAAGAGACCCAGTACTTC. Its translation: CAIKAYSGGVQETQYF.

At least ten counts were recorded for this clonotype. The rearrangement links TRBV29-1 to TRBJ2-1, with 11 bases identical to TRBD2. The CDR3 loop spans 14 amino acids. CDR1 is SQVTM and CDR2 is ANQGSEA in the germline V gene. The junction had 0 bases not matched to a gene; V was cut back by 2 bases and J by 3 bases. The CDR3, as DNA: TGCAGCGTTGAACTAGCGGGAGGCTACAATGAGCAGTTCTTC. Encoded protein: CSVELAGGYNEQFF.

This clonotype was detected a few times. The chain uses TRBV29-1 and TRBJ2-1; possible D gene TRBD2, 5 bases. Gene TRBJ2-7 matches the end of the DNA better, so the J call may be wrong. The germline CDR1 and CDR2 sequences are SQVTM and ANQGSEA. CDR3 size: 12 residues. The CDR3 bases are TGCAGCGTCCGGGGTGGACGGTTCGAGCAGTACTTC. This encodes CSVRGGRFEQYF.

In this sample, this clonotype turned up once. The CDR3: CASSPNRDTSYEQYF. CDR3 nucleotide sequence: TGTGCCAGCAGTCCTAACCGGGACACCTCCTACGAGCAGTACTTC. The J gene is TRBJ2-7, the V gene TRBV27, with D perhaps matching TRBD1 (6 bases). Looked up from germline, CDR1 is MNHEY and CDR2 is SMNVEV (reference sequence). CDR3 length equals 15 residues. V gave up 5 bases and J gave up 0 bases, with 14 bases separating them.

V and J are TRBV27 and TRBJ2-1, with D perhaps matching TRBD1 or TRBD2 (6 bases each). The length of the CDR3 is 14 residues. The V gene's germline CDR1 is MNHEY and CDR2 SMNVEV (reference sequence). The V gene lost 8 bases and the J gene lost 6 bases, with 17 bases spanning the gap. The CDR3 sequence: CASSWRGAGNEQFF. The CDR3 nucleotides read TGTGCCAGCTCCTGGAGGGGGGCAGGCAATGAGCAGTTCTTC.

There are a few counts of this clonotype. The chain employs TRBV20-1 and TRBJ2-4, with 8 nucleotides matching TRBD2. The CDR3 is made up of 14 amino acids. Germline V gene data show CDR1 as DFQATT and CDR2 as SNEGSKA (reference sequence). V was clipped by 5 bases and J by 7 bases; unmatched bases: 10. The CDR3 loop reads CSALIAGTMNIQYF. CDR3 in DNA: TGCAGTGCTCTAATAGCGGGGACGATGAACATTCAGTACTTC.

V gene TRBV28 combines with J gene TRBJ2-6, with 8 bases identical to TRBD1. Germline V gene data show CDR1 as MDHEN and CDR2 as SYDVKM. Trimming removed 3 bases from V and 1 base from J; junction bases left unmatched: 11. This CDR3 has 19 amino acids. CDR3 region: CASSFQRTGFYSGANVLTF. In nucleotides, the CDR3 is TGTGCCAGCAGTTTTCAACGGACAGGGTTTTATTCTGGGGCCAACGTCCTGACTTTC.

A remark on this clonotype: A read error is likely, as this CDR3 ends without the conserved phenylalanine or tryptophan. The rearrangement joins TRBV7-6 to TRBJ2-1, with D possibly being TRBD1 (5 bases). CDR1 and CDR2 (germline): SGHVS, FNYEAQ. There are 14 residues in the CDR3. V gave up 1 base and J gave up 8 bases, with 12 bases separating them. CDR3 coding DNA: TGTGCCAGCAGCTTAGAAACTCAGGGTGATGAGCAGTTCCTC. The encoded protein is CASSLETQGDEQFL.